This T cell receptor beta chain was recovered during a study of CD8 T cells in ankylosing spondylitis. Study-wide results and caveats: Earlier work had already found some motif variants in reactive arthritis synovial fluid and blood. Characteristic of ankylosing spondylitis blood, it appeared, was a TCR beta motif comprising eight highly homologous variants. Clones linked to disease were reported to show significant enrichment in matched ankylosing spondylitis synovial fluid.

V was pared by 7 bases and J by 0 bases, with 7 bases of the junction left unmatched. CDR1 SGDLS and CDR2 YYNGEE come from the germline V gene. The CDR3 runs to 17 residues. Library preparation for TCR beta used quantitative 5'-RACE with molecular barcodes. TCRdb itself ran the 5' RACE reads through MiXCR, one entry per CDR3 protein. The sample consists of fewer than 30,000 distinct CDR3 sequences, just over 2.5% of them appearing once. This clonotype came up many times. Its antigen is undetermined. The chain joins TRBV9 to TRBJ2-1; 13 positions agree with TRBD2. This TCR derives from a female donor with ankylosing spondylitis or in good health (not recorded which). Source material: blood, either unsorted or a sorted T cell fraction (not recorded which). The CDR3 protein is CASGRTSGGTSYNEQFF. CDR3 nucleotide sequence: TGTGCCAGCGGCAGGACTAGCGGGGGTACCTCCTACAATGAGCAGTTCTTC.